Here is one TCR beta chain with its context. Its cognate antigen is unknown. The entry originates in a study of T cell repertoires in cytomegalovirus infection. The V end lost 3 bases, the J end lost 5 bases, and 5 bases lay between the germline ends. The CDR3 consists of 11 residues. CDR1 is SGHNT, CDR2 YYREEE, per germline (reference sequence). TCRdb reanalysed the reads using MiXCR and keeps one entry per CDR3 protein. This sample has about 37,000 distinct CDR3 sequences, with just over 50% found just once. The J gene is TRBJ1-1, the V gene TRBV5-4, with no clear D. The sample here was CD8+ T cells from cultured PBMCs, taken from culture after CMV antigen stimulation. This receptor was obtained from a human donor in good health (CMV status not recorded). Some clones in this sample may be carry-over from other donors' samples. The CDR3 DNA reads as TGTGCCAGCAGCTGGAGGACTGAAGCTTTCTTT. This sequence encodes CASSWRTEAFF.